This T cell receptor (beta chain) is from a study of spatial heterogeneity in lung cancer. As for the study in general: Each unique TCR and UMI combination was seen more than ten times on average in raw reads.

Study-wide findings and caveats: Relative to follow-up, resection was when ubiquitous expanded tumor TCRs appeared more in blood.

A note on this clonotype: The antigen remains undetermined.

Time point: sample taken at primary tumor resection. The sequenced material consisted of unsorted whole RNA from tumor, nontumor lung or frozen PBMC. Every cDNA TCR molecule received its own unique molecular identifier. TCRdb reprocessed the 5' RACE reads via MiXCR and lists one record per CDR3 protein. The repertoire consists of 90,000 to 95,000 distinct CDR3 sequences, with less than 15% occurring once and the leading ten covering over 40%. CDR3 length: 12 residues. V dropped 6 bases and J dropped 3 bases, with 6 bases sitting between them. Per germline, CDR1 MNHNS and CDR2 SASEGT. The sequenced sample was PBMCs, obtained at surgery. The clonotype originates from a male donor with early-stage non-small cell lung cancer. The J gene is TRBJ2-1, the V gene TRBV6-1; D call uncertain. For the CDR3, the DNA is TGTGCCAGCAGACTGAACTACAATGAGCAGTTCTTC. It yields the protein CASRLNYNEQFF.